Listed below are T cell receptor beta chains from one sample, sequenced in a study of blood T cell repertoires in COVID-19. Some clones are missing from TCRdb's copy, which holds only in-frame ones; the method was immunoSEQ multiplex PCR. The sample holds about 230,000 clones, approximately 87% seen once. Sequenced: PBMCs or T cells enriched from blood (not recorded which). The receptors were gathered from a woman in her forties or fifties in a cohort exposed to, infected with or recovered from COVID-19 (not recorded which). Both conserved end residues are trimmed from each CDR3. Each record gives: clone size, V gene, CDR3 protein. Not all rows give a size; the values are once, few, many and, for expanded clones, a class.

. TRBV6-1 ASSEISGQGNEKLF
few TRBV15 ATSRDMSRTDTQY
. TRBV30 AWSTGTGSGEKLF
. TRBV3-1/TRBV3-2 ASKGEPNYGYT
. TRBV7-2 ASSNSRLLANTEAF
. TRBV9 ASSVALADSTDTQY
. TRBV5-4 ASSFGGRRNTIY
. TRBV7-8 ASTLRETGGYEQY
. TRBV6-2/TRBV6-3 ASSWTGGTGYT
. TRBV18 ASSPPRSSGGDNEQF
. TRBV5-6 ASSFLKLDNEKLF
. TRBV27 ASIEETQY
. TRBV7-2 ASSLGRWQPQH
. TRBV11-2 ASSLSLTYNEQF
. TRBV30 AWSNGRGLGETQY
. TRBV19 ASSPPALVRTEAF
. TRBV2 ASRGTARDTQY
. TRBV6-5 ASRQYNEKLF
. TRBV5-4 ASSLARGGELNTEAF
few TRBV18 ASSQRTGRANQPQH
. TRBV28 ASTLVRGAPYGYT
. TRBV10-3 AIIRDREGDYGYT
. TRBV5-4 ASSRGQGAGNEKLF
. TRBV6-6 ASSQASGGAPREEQF
many TRBV6-2/TRBV6-3 ASSYLTGAETQY
once TRBV3-1/TRBV3-2 ASSLEAEAF
. TRBV10-3 AINTGSGEQY
. TRBV4-2 ASSRERGISNQPQH
. TRBV13 ASSTTPSPSYEQY
few TRBV2 ASSAGTASTDTQY
once TRBV6-4 ASSRYRQPNQPQH
once TRBV6-5 ASSSGRDNSPLH
. TRBV29-1 SVLTGAEQY
. TRBV19 ASSKDRGASYEQY
. TRBV9 ASSVVLESYEQY
. TRBV10-1 ASTAETGALFNYGYT
. TRBV6-1 ASSEGPYTEAF
. TRBV28 ASSSAYLEGGTEAF
. TRBV2 ASSRETQY
few TRBV9 ASSVVGGSYNEQF
many TRBV6-5 ASQVQGPKNIQY
. TRBV3-1/TRBV3-2 ASSQNRDYGYT
. TRBV28 ASSSGQGRTEAF
. TRBV4-2 ASSQDWRGSTDTQY
. TRBV2 ASRGTSGLTDTQY
. TRBV4-3 ASSQVRGDTQY
. TRBV5-1 ASSFTGNTEAF
. TRBV23-1 ANPKGDRLDEQY
. TRBV27 ASSSGLAGYNEQF
. TRBV4-2 ASSQGSGGHETQY
. TRBV30 AWSLPGGGYT
. TRBV7-6 ASSNSPDRLQETQY